This note documents a single T cell receptor (beta chain) sequence. Its antigen is not identified. CDR3 length: 13 amino acids. V shed 6 bases and J shed 6 bases, with 12 bases lying between them. Germline V gene lookup returns CDR1 LNHDA and CDR2 SQIVND (reference sequence). Patients had resection in Japan or China between the mid-2010s and the late 2010s. Nucleic acids came from premalignant or tumor cells enriched by macro-dissection. Sequencing was performed with immunoSEQ multiplex PCR; in TCRdb, only in-frame clones are kept and a portion is missing. The table includes 5,700 or so clones, around three quarters detected once. The record originates from a study of immune evolution from preneoplasia to lung adenocarcinoma. About the study: HLA loss of heterozygosity: roughly 7.5% AIS, about 15% MIA, around 35% ADC, none AAH. The study, taken as a whole, reports: From normal lung to invasive adenocarcinoma, top clone frequencies appeared to decrease.

This chain connects TRBV19 to TRBJ2-1, with D uncertain. The sequence derives from a person aged 60-79 years with lung adenocarcinoma. Material: FFPE minimally invasive lung adenocarcinoma tissue. Written as DNA, the CDR3 is TGTGCCAGTAGAAGCGACGGAGCCAATGAGCAGTTCTTC. Translation: CASRSDGANEQFF. Supplemented by reference TRBV19 and TRBJ2-1, the full variable domain reads DGGITQSPKYLFRKEGQNVTLSCEQNLNHDAMYWYRQDPGQGLRLIYYSQIVNDFQKGDIAEGYSVSREKKESFPLTVTSAQKNPTAFYLCASRSDGANEQFFGPGTRLTVL.